One T cell receptor beta chain is described in this entry. TCRdb's table, derived via immunoSEQ multiplex PCR, lists solely in-frame clones and lacks some. This table holds a few hundred thousand clones, 89% found once. The data were taken from a study of blood T cell repertoires in COVID-19. Sequenced sample: PBMCs or T cells enriched from blood (not recorded which). This sequence was found in a woman aged 40 to 49 who had recovered from COVID-19.

The CDR3, as DNA: TGCGCCAGCAGCCATGGACATAACACCGGGGAGCTGTTTTTT. As protein: CASSHGHNTGELFF. The chain joins TRBV4-3 to TRBJ2-2; D perhaps matches TRBD1 (5 bases). V gave up 3 bases and J gave up 2 bases, with 7 bases separating them. The germline V gene has CDR1 LGHNA and CDR2 YSLEER. This CDR3 is built from 14 residues.